The present entry profiles one TCR beta chain with its context. Its antigen remains unidentified. No base quality values were provided; no much bigger clone lies one nucleotide off. The donors were healthy, HIV-negative adults with no recently reported acute infections or vaccinations. Only Caucasian adults living in Nashville, Tennessee, USA were represented among the donors. Magnetic negative selection was used to enrich CD4+ T cells, after which naive cells were positively selected on CD45RA and the negative fraction became the memory subset. Blood was obtained by leukapheresis, after which PBMCs were separated by Ficoll-Histopaque density gradient centrifugation and cryopreserved in liquid nitrogen vapor phase. Analytical flow cytometry was used to check the purity and quantity of each magnetically sorted T cell population. Each sorted fraction had its genomic DNA isolated and then quantified by UV absorbance on a Nanodrop 2000c.

This sample is drawn from a study of shared clonotypes between healthy human individuals (dated by TCRdb to about 2020). Notes on the research overall: Two women and a few men aged 18 to 49 years were included in the cohort. Different laboratories and diverse techniques were used to prepare libraries and sequence TCR repertoires, to increase sequencing depth and limit assay-specific biases. Per donor, three plates each were used for CD4 naive and CD4 memory, two for CD8 naive, and one for CD8 memory. Per donor, leukapheresis produced somewhere between about 0.94 and 9.5 billion PBMCs. To estimate repertoire size and how much clonotypes are shared between individuals, the study performed deep sequencing of blood TCR repertoires from roughly five healthy adults. General conclusions and limits of the study: Across several donors, about 4.5% of naive CD4, roughly 3.5% of naive CD8, 2.3% of memory CD4, and approximately 0.4% of memory CD8 clonotypes were shared. Higher generation probabilities were observed for clonotypes shared by all four sorted-subset donors than for non-shared clonotypes. The small number of donors limited the genetic and exposure-history diversity represented. Naive subsets generally had larger estimated clonotype richness than memory subsets did. Pairwise subsampling led to the expectation that sequencing depth would affect the degree of clonotype sharing among donors. Sampling was restricted to blood, and TCR repertoires in tissues likely differ from the TCR repertoires found in blood. Rarefaction of sorted-subset datasets indicated incomplete sequencing despite the large sequencing depth.

TCR CDR3 regions were amplified from genomic DNA by multiplex PCR using the deep immunoSEQ assay. Extracted genomic DNA from each cell subset was spread evenly across all wells of several immunoSEQ 96-well plates, with each plate serving as a replicate. Each replicate PCR for sorted subsets received roughly 0.2 ug genomic DNA, equal to 30,000 or so T cell genomes. The purified libraries were quantified using a Qubit 3.0 fluorometer, sized with a Bioanalyzer 2100, and then quantified again using the KAPA Library Quantification kit. Every immunoSEQ 96-well plate was sequenced on a separate single-read 150-cycle Illumina NextSeq 550 flow cell. The source study handled its data this way. Because the immunoSEQ output included only junctional sequences and no quality scores, the filtering could not be the same as the filtering used for full-length reads. Sequences were annotated with PyIR, a Python wrapper for IgBLAST v1.9, and V/J genes and CDR3 were assigned using IMGT germline references. Reads with weak V/J assignments (E-value above 1e-6), missing CDR3, stop codons, out-of-frame junctions, or ambiguous translated residues were removed. A V3J clonotype was defined by an identical inferred V gene, J gene, and CDR3 amino acid sequence. The percentage overlap between two repertoires was calculated by dividing the number of shared unique clonotypes by the size of the smaller repertoire. Three approaches were used to assess repertoire richness: RTK rarefaction, the Chao1 estimator, and Recon v2.1 estimates of unobserved clonotypes. Generation probabilities were computed with OLGA for all TCRbeta clonotypes obtained by the gDNA method from several donors. In its TCRdb copy, this immuneACCESS table keeps in-frame sequences only and misses some clones. Where compared with another copy, unresolved V genes explain less than half of these, and the others have no known cause. For V, J and clone size, that table is used; D and trimming come from the DNA. The sample includes 2,500,000 or so clones, with roughly 93% observed a single time. The biggest ten clones account for 0.35% to 0.45% of the sample.

The germline V gene encodes CDR1 MDHEN and CDR2 SYDVKM. The cysteine opens and the phenylalanine closes a CDR3 of 15 amino acids. This entry keeps only the CDR3 DNA: 45 bases, framed from base 1. After removal of 5 bases from V and 0 bases from J, the junction retains 3 bases not matched to a gene. The origin of this receptor is a man in his late teens or twenties in good health. Some clones in this sample may be carry-over from other donors' samples. Recombination connected TRBV28 to TRBJ2-3; 9 bases in between match TRBD1. Sequencing was performed on naive CD4+ T cells from PBMCs. Read against the paper, the sample's cell subset or site label means: CD45RA+ positively selected. This receptor has the CDR3 CASSEQGASTDTQYF. The nucleotide sequence reads as follows: TGTGCCAGCAGTGAACAGGGGGCTAGCACAGATACGCAGTATTTT.